This T cell receptor (beta chain) is from a study of control samples from healthy donors and cancer patients. The CDR3 contains 24 residues. Germline lookup yields CDR1 MDHEN and CDR2 SYDVKM. The V and J ends lost 2 bases and 0 bases respectively, with 38 bases between them. Clones were sequenced by immunoSEQ multiplex PCR, and TCRdb holds only the in-frame ones, with some missing. The table includes some 120,000 clones, roughly 91% detected once. Sequencing input: PBMCs. The TCR sequence derives from a man aged 45-65 years with head and neck cancer. The rearrangement uses TRBV28 and TRBJ2-7; D is perhaps TRBD2 (6 bases). The CDR3 spells CASSLSVLDLLDGGGWQSSYEQYF. CDR3 bases: TGTGCCAGCAGTTTAAGCGTTTTGGACCTTTTAGATGGTGGAGGGTGGCAGAGCTCCTACGAGCAGTACTTC.